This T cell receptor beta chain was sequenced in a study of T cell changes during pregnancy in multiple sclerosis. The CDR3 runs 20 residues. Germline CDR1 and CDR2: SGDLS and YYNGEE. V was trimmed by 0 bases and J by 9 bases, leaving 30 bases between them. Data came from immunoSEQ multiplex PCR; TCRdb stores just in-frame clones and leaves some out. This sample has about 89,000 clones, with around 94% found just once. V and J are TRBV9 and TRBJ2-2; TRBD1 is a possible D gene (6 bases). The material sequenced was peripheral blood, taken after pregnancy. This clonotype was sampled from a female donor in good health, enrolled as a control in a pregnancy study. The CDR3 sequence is CASSVGGSGQTHRGTRELFF. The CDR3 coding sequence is TGTGCCAGCAGCGTAGGAGGGTCGGGACAAACACACCGGGGAACCCGGGAGCTGTTTTTT.